The 32 T cell receptor beta chains given below trace back to one sample, sequenced in a study of T cells expressing NK-cell markers. TCRdb reanalyzed the 5' RACE reads, giving one entry per CDR3 protein sequence and no DNA. This sample contains about 170,000 distinct CDR3 sequences. The sample consisted of blood T cells: a sorted CD56 or NKG2C T cell subset, CD4+ or CD8+ T cells, or bulk PBMC T cells (not recorded which). All receptors derive from a man aged 18-75 years in good health.

The chain recombines TRBV2 with TRBJ2-5. The CDR3 contains 12 residues. The germline gives CDR1 SNHLY, CDR2 FYNNEI. This chain's CDR3 is CASVLVGETQYF. The full variable domain, completed using reference TRBV2 and TRBJ2-5, is EPEVTQTPSHQVTQMGQEVILRCVPISNHLYFYWYRQILGQKVEFLVSFYNNEISEKSEIFDDQFSVERPDGSNFTLKIRSTKLEDSAMYFCASVLVGETQYFGPGTRLLVL.

The V and J genes are TRBV7-8 and TRBJ2-5. The germline CDR1 and CDR2 sequences are SGHVS and FQNEAQ. The CDR3 runs to 14 residues. The CDR3 reads CASSLAVSRETQYF.

The chain combines TRBV5-4 with TRBJ1-1; TCRdb's D call, TRBD1, is unchecked because there is no DNA. The CDR3 totals 15 residues. CDR1 SGHNT and CDR2 YYREEE come from the germline V gene (reference sequence). The CDR3 is CASTDHNRVSSEAFF.

This sequence joins TRBV6-1 and TRBJ1-4; TCRdb selects TRBD1, and the lack of DNA leaves this call unchecked. The V gene's germline CDR1 is MNHNS and CDR2 SASEGT. This CDR3 region has 14 residues. The CDR3: CASRSRGNNEKLFF.

The V call is TRBV6-6, the J call TRBJ2-3. The CDR3 spans 13 residues. Germline V lookup: CDR1 MNHNY, CDR2 SVGAGI (reference sequence). The CDR3 loop is CASSFDSTDTQYF.

The chain uses TRBV6-4 and TRBJ2-2; there is no DNA to check the TCRdb D call of TRBD1. The CDR3 covers 17 residues. Germline CDR1 is MRHNA and CDR2 is SNTAGT. The CDR3 sequence: CASSDPWIDRVTGELFF.

The rearrangement links TRBV9 to TRBJ1-1; the D call of TRBD1 rests on TCRdb alone, since no DNA is present to check it. The germline gives CDR1 SGDLS, CDR2 YYNGEE. This CDR3 contains 18 residues. Here the CDR3 reads CASSFSGGVIRSNTEAFF.

This sequence joins TRBV20-1 and TRBJ2-7; TCRdb returns TRBD2, unconfirmable since there is no DNA. This CDR3 contains 14 residues. Germline-derived CDR1 and CDR2 are DFQATT and SNEGSKA (reference sequence). CDR3 in amino acids: CSARDSGGFYEQYF.

J is TRBJ2-7 and V is TRBV20-1; lacking DNA, the TRBD1 call made by TCRdb goes unchecked. Germline assignment: CDR1 DFQATT and CDR2 SNEGSKA (reference sequence). The CDR3 length is 15 residues. CDR3 amino acids: CSARDGTLGTYEQYF.

The chain carries TRBV6-1 and TRBJ2-7; the TCRdb D gene call, TRBD2, has no DNA to confirm it. Germline V gene sequence: CDR1 MNHNS, CDR2 SASEGT. This CDR3 is 16 amino acids long. This chain's CDR3 is CASSPLGLAESYEQYF.

V and J are TRBV7-2 and TRBJ1-1; without DNA, the TCRdb call of TRBD1 cannot be checked. The CDR3 length is 15 residues. Germline CDR1 reads SGHTA; CDR2 reads FQGNSA. CDR3 in amino acids: CASSPPGFMNTEAFF.

V gene TRBV27 combines with J gene TRBJ2-2. Germline CDR1 is MNHEY and CDR2 is SMNVEV (reference sequence). The CDR3 runs 13 residues. CDR3 loop: CASNNKNTGELFF.

This chain uses TRBV15 with TRBJ1-1; the D call from TCRdb, TRBD1, cannot be confirmed without DNA. Looked up from germline, CDR1 is LNHNV and CDR2 is YYDKDF (reference sequence). CDR3 length: 13 residues. The CDR3 here is CATSKGDDTEAFF.

The chain recombines TRBV11-1 with TRBJ2-3; the TRBD2 assignment by TCRdb is unverifiable without DNA. Germline CDR1 SGHAT, CDR2 FQDESV (reference sequence). This CDR3 has 14 residues. The CDR3 spells CASSSGWGPDTQYF. Together with reference TRBV11-1 and TRBJ2-3, the CDR3 gives the full variable domain: EAEVAQSPRYKITEKSQAVAFWCDPISGHATLYWYRQILGQGPELLVQFQDESVVDDSQLPKDRFSAERLKGVDSTLKIQPAELGDSAMYLCASSSGWGPDTQYFGPGTRLTVL.

The CDR3 region is CASSPMTSGGDTQYF. This chain uses TRBV5-1 with TRBJ2-3; with no DNA, the TCRdb D assignment of TRBD2 cannot be verified. The CDR3 is 15 residues long. Germline V gives CDR1 SGHRS, CDR2 YFSETQ.

CDR3 sequence reads: CASSLHYEQYF. The V call is TRBV7-9, the J call TRBJ2-7. The V gene's germline CDR1 is SEHNR and CDR2 FQNEAQ (reference sequence). CDR3 length: 11 residues.

The rearrangement joins TRBV3-1 to TRBJ1-1; checking the TCRdb D call of TRBD1 is not possible without DNA. Germline-derived CDR1 and CDR2 are LGHDT and YNNKEL (reference sequence). There are 16 residues in the CDR3. CDR3 loop: CASSQGFDRGNTEAFF.

The V call is TRBV2, the J call TRBJ2-2. CDR1 and CDR2 (germline): SNHLY, FYNNEI. The CDR3 length is 12 residues. The CDR3 loop reads CASSPTTGELFF.

This chain's CDR3 is CASSVGSDRTYEQYF. V usage is TRBV6-1 and J usage is TRBJ2-7; TCRdb lists TRBD1, though no DNA is available to test this call. The CDR3 loop spans 15 amino acids. Germline CDR1 MNHNS, CDR2 SASEGT.

The J gene is TRBJ2-3, the V gene TRBV6-6. The CDR3 is made up of 13 amino acids. Per germline, CDR1 MNHNY and CDR2 SVGAGI (reference sequence). CDR3 in amino acids: CASGVVFTDTQYF.

The chain links TRBV7-6 to TRBJ2-5; the D call from TCRdb, TRBD2, cannot be confirmed without DNA. CDR1 is SGHVS, CDR2 FNYEAQ, per germline. This CDR3 spans 13 amino acids. The CDR3 spells CAGRGENQETQYF.

The CDR3 reads CASSLGVGGDSYNEQFF. V and J are TRBV7-2 and TRBJ2-1; TCRdb lists TRBD1, though no DNA is available to test this call. Germline assignment: CDR1 SGHTA and CDR2 FQGNSA. The CDR3 consists of 17 residues. Full variable domain (remainder filled in from reference TRBV7-2 and TRBJ2-1): GAGVSQSPSNKVTEKGKDVELRCDPISGHTALYWYRQSLGQGLEFLIYFQGNSAPDKSGLPSDRFSAERTGGSVSTLTIQRTQQEDSAVYLCASSLGVGGDSYNEQFFGPGTRLTVL.

The chain links TRBV19 to TRBJ1-1. The CDR3 loop spans 15 amino acids. Per the germline V gene, CDR1 is LNHDA and CDR2 is SQIVND (reference sequence). CDR3 region: CASSILGEMNTEAFF.

The chain joins TRBV2 to TRBJ1-1; TCRdb reports TRBD1, a call that lacks DNA to check it against. The germline V gene encodes CDR1 SNHLY and CDR2 FYNNEI. The CDR3 is made up of 13 amino acids. The CDR3 protein is CASSPYINTEAFF. The full variable domain, completed using reference TRBV2 and TRBJ1-1, is EPEVTQTPSHQVTQMGQEVILRCVPISNHLYFYWYRQILGQKVEFLVSFYNNEISEKSEIFDDQFSVERPDGSNFTLKIRSTKLEDSAMYFCASSPYINTEAFFGQGTRLTVV.

The chain combines TRBV6-4 with TRBJ2-1; TCRdb's D call of TRBD1 is untestable without DNA. This CDR3 has 15 amino acids. Germline V lookup: CDR1 MRHNA, CDR2 SNTAGT. The CDR3 reads CASSDDGGSYNEQFF.

This chain links TRBV29-1 with TRBJ2-3; there is no DNA to check the TCRdb D call of TRBD1. CDR3 length: 13 residues. Germline CDR1 SQVTM, CDR2 ANQGSEA. The CDR3 sequence is CSGRGGSTDTQYF.

This sequence joins TRBV3-1 and TRBJ2-1. This CDR3 contains 14 residues. Germline CDR1 reads LGHDT; CDR2 reads YNNKEL (reference sequence). The CDR3 region is CASSRTPSYNEQFF.

The CDR3 spells CASSYNMAETQYF. The rearrangement links TRBV7-9 to TRBJ2-5. CDR1 is SEHNR and CDR2 is FQNEAQ in the germline V gene (reference sequence). This CDR3 comprises 13 residues.

The chain uses TRBV9 and TRBJ2-7; TCRdb lists TRBD1, though no DNA is available to test this call. Germline CDR1 SGDLS, CDR2 YYNGEE. CDR3 length equals 15 residues. Here the CDR3 reads CASSPRVGPEGEQYF.

The V gene is TRBV7-9, the J gene TRBJ1-2. CDR1 is SEHNR and CDR2 is FQNEAQ in the germline V gene (reference sequence). The CDR3 consists of 14 residues. The CDR3 region is CASSLGGSFYGYTF.

The V and J genes are TRBV10-3 and TRBJ2-5; TCRdb's D call, TRBD1, is unchecked because there is no DNA. The CDR3 is 16 residues long. The germline V gene has CDR1 ENHRY and CDR2 SYGVKD. CDR3 amino acids: CAISEGQQTRQETQYF.

The rearrangement joins TRBV2 to TRBJ2-7; absent DNA, TCRdb's TRBD2 call cannot be checked. Germline V gene data show CDR1 as SNHLY and CDR2 as FYNNEI. CDR3 length: 14 amino acids. Here the CDR3 reads CASTWDSGSYEQYF.